This T cell receptor (beta chain) was found in a study of response to subunit inactivated influenza vaccine. Regarding the study as a whole: Authors suggested seasonal influenza vaccinations each recruit few new T cells.

This clonotype has only a few counts. Antigen unknown. TCRdb redid the calling of the RT-PCR reads with MiXCR, one entry per CDR3 protein. The table lists hundreds of thousands of distinct CDR3 sequences, 15% to 17% of them singletons, with around a tenth in the top ten. Germline lookup yields CDR1 DFQATT and CDR2 SNEGSKA (reference sequence). The CDR3 extends over 9 amino acids. The V end lost 3 bases, the J end lost 10 bases, and 4 bases lay between the germline ends. V and J are TRBV20-1 and TRBJ2-1, with D hard to call. The sequencing here drew on PBMCs from blood, taken about 11 days after vaccination. The clonotype was recovered from a man aged 50-60 years who received an inactivated influenza vaccine. CDR3: CSASGEQFF. The CDR3, as DNA: TGCAGTGCTAGCGGGGAGCAGTTCTTC.